The present TCR beta chain was sequenced within a study of beta chain features in type 1 diabetes. Per the germline V gene, CDR1 is SGHTA and CDR2 is FQGNSA. V lost 3 bases to trimming and J lost 4 bases; unmatched junction nucleotides: 4. This CDR3 spans 16 amino acids. What was sequenced were expressed TCRB transcripts, since all of the isolated RNA had been reverse transcribed. Regulatory, naive and central memory T cell samples averaged approximately 3.8 million reads. The method was immunoSEQ multiplex PCR; TCRdb's version includes in-frame clones alone and lacks a portion of them. The sample records 160,000 or so clones, 7% to 10% being singletons. This clone was counted only a few times.

The V call is TRBV7-2, the J call TRBJ2-2, with 11 nucleotides matching TRBD1. The sequencing sample was made of central memory CD4+ T cells from blood. The origin of this receptor is a woman aged 18-30 years in good health. CDR3 sequence: CASSFAGQGATGELFF. In DNA form, the CDR3 reads TGTGCCAGCAGCTTCGCCGGACAGGGGGCCACCGGGGAGCTGTTTTTT.